The 31 T cell receptor beta chains reported below all come from one sample, sequenced in a study of Graves' ophthalmopathy and Graves' hyperthyroidism. Scientists amplified the TCR beta CDR3 regions from RNA transcripts. In the first round, RT-PCR was carried out with HTBI primers, and a multiplex PCR formed the second round. TCRdb itself ran the multiplex PCR reads through MiXCR, one entry per CDR3 protein. The sample includes about 740,000 distinct CDR3 sequences, roughly 40% seen only once; the top ten take about 40%. Material for sequencing was peripheral blood. The receptors stem from an adult man with Graves' ophthalmopathy.

J is TRBJ2-5 and V is TRBV25-1; possible D gene TRBD2, 5 bases. Per germline, CDR1 MGHDK and CDR2 SYGVNS. Trimming pared 5 bases from V and 5 bases from J, leaving 15 bases between. The CDR3 is 14 residues long. The CDR3 sequence is CASSSLTRSETQYF. Here the CDR3 DNA reads TGTGCCAGCAGTTCACTAACTAGATCGGAGACCCAGTACTTC.

As concerns this clonotype: An end of the junction differs from the germline gene, which may be a read error. The rearrangement links TRBV7-3 to TRBJ2-7; 7 positions agree with TRBD2. The CDR3 loop spans 11 amino acids. From germline, CDR1 is SGHTA and CDR2 FQGTGA. CDR3 residues: CASSLSRETDF. CDR3 sequence (DNA): TGTGCCAGCAGCTTATCGCGGGAGACGGACTTC.

CDR3 residues: CASSLSRAGNTIYF. The CDR3, as DNA: TGTGCCAGCAGCTTATCCAGGGCTGGAAACACCATATATTTT. The gene calls are TRBV5-6 and TRBJ1-3, with D perhaps matching TRBD1 (5 bases). Germline loops: CDR1 SGHDT, CDR2 YYEEEE. V lost 2 bases, J lost 2 bases, and 8 bases lay in between. The CDR3 sequence is 14 residues long.

The chain joins TRBV7-9 to TRBJ2-5; 8 bases fit TRBD2. The CDR3 loop spans 15 amino acids. V lost 3 bases and J lost 5; bases outside the gene matches: 8. Germline CDR1 and CDR2: SEHNR and FQNEAQ (reference sequence). The CDR3 region has the DNA TGTGCCAGCAGCTTGGGGGAGACTAGCGTGGAGACCCAGTACTTC. Its protein is CASSLGETSVETQYF.

This chain uses TRBV20-1 with TRBJ1-5; D is perhaps TRBD1 (6 bases). V was clipped by 4 bases and J by 2 bases, with 12 bases between them. The CDR3 covers 14 residues. Germline V gene lookup returns CDR1 DFQATT and CDR2 SNEGSKA (reference sequence). CDR3 region: CSAIQGTRNQPQHF. The CDR3 nucleotides read TGCAGTGCTATACAGGGAACTCGCAATCAGCCCCAGCATTTT.

This clonotype occurred many times. This chain joins TRBV29-1 and TRBJ2-7; D possibly corresponds to TRBD2 (5 bases). Germline V lookup: CDR1 SQVTM, CDR2 ANQGSEA. V lost 6 bases and J lost 6, with 9 bases in between. The CDR3 runs to 10 residues. CDR3 DNA sequence: TGCAGCGTGGGGAGTCGCGAGCAGTACTTC. Translated, it gives CSVGSREQYF.

This clonotype was recorded at least ten times. This chain uses TRBV13 with TRBJ1-4, with D unresolved. In germline, CDR1 is PRHDT, CDR2 FYEKMQ (reference sequence). Deletions cut 5 bases from V and 8 bases from J, with 12 bases between. The length of the CDR3 is 13 residues. The CDR3 spells CASSAPSEEKLFF. The DNA of the CDR3 is TGTGCCAGCAGCGCCCCATCGGAAGAAAAACTGTTTTTT.

In this sample, this clonotype turned up a few times. V gene TRBV20-1 combines with J gene TRBJ1-3, with D perhaps TRBD1 (5 bases). This CDR3 has 15 amino acids. Per the germline V gene, CDR1 is DFQATT and CDR2 is SNEGSKA (reference sequence). Trimming removed 3 bases from V and 2 bases from J, with 14 bases in between. The CDR3 region is CSARGGGGPGNTIYF. As DNA, the CDR3 is TGCAGTGCTAGGGGAGGCGGGGGTCCTGGAAACACCATATATTTT.

This clonotype appeared a single time. The chain has TRBV10-2 and TRBJ2-5, with 12 bases lining up with TRBD2. Judging by the DNA end, TRBJ2-1 fits better; the J call may be wrong. Germline-derived CDR1 and CDR2 are WSHSY and SAAADI. The CDR3 runs to 16 residues. The CDR3 DNA sequence: TGCGCCAGCAGTGAGCCTAGCGGGAGGGCCTCCTATGAGCAGTTCTTC. Translation: CASSEPSGRASYEQFF.

There are a few counts of this clonotype. The chain employs TRBV19 and TRBJ1-1, with a weak D call TRBD1 (5 bases). Germline V CDR1 and CDR2: LNHDA, SQIVND (reference sequence). Trimming removed 4 bases at V and 2 bases at J, with 14 bases between. CDR3 length equals 15 residues. Here the CDR3 DNA reads TGTGCCAGTAGTAGCCAGGGTGGTAGAAACACTGAAGCTTTCTTT. Protein product: CASSSQGGRNTEAFF.

This clonotype appeared a few times. The conserved closing phenylalanine or tryptophan is absent in this CDR3, likely reflecting a read error. The limits of the CDR3 on the DNA are not certain, so only TCRdb's listed CDR3 is given. This chain links TRBV15 with TRBJ1-2. Germline CDR1 reads LNHNV; CDR2 reads YYDKDF (reference sequence). From its first to its last residue, the CDR3 has 8 amino acids. CDR3 protein: CATSRDTY.

The chain employs TRBV4-1 and TRBJ2-7, with no clear D. Germline values: CDR1 MGHRA, CDR2 YSYEKL. V shed 4 bases and J shed 4 bases, with 11 bases lying between them. CDR3 length: 13 residues. The CDR3 DNA follows: TGCGCCAGCAGCCTTTTCGGCCTATACGAGCAGTACTTC. This gives the protein CASSLFGLYEQYF.

This clonotype was picked up a small number of times. The chain couples TRBV27 to TRBJ1-2, with D tentatively TRBD1 (5 bases). Trimming left V 5 bases short and J 7 bases short, with 17 bases between. The CDR3 consists of 14 residues. Germline V gene data show CDR1 as MNHEY and CDR2 as SMNVEV (reference sequence). The CDR3 nucleotides read TGTGCCAGCAGTACCGTGGGGGTCGGGGCTGGCTACACCTTC. Residues: CASSTVGVGAGYTF.

This clonotype occurred a few times. One junction end disagrees with the germline gene, perhaps due to a read error. The rearrangement links TRBV10-3 to TRBJ2-3; D is undetermined. The CDR3 consists of 13 residues. Per the germline V gene, CDR1 is ENHRY and CDR2 is SYGVKD. CDR3 in amino acids: CASSGGGTDTQYF. CDR3 DNA: TGTGCCAGCAGTGGCGGCGGCACAGATACGCAGTATTTT.

Comment on this clonotype: This CDR3 is missing its conserved last phenylalanine or tryptophan, likely due to a read error. This chain uses TRBV19 with TRBJ1-2; possible D gene TRBD1, 6 bases. Germline V gives CDR1 LNHDA, CDR2 SQIVND (reference sequence). CDR3 length: 17 residues. The CDR3 region is CASSIVFRNRANYGYTL. DNA for the CDR3: TGCGCCAGTAGTATAGTGTTTCGGAACAGGGCTAACTATGGCTACACCCTC.

There are a few counts of this clonotype. This chain uses TRBV10-1 with TRBJ2-5, with 8 bases matching TRBD1. The trim removed 6 bases at V and 1 base at J, leaving 13 bases unmatched. Germline V CDR1 and CDR2: WNHNN, SYGVQD (reference sequence). CDR3 length: 17 residues. CDR3 protein: CASSDPMTGDFQETQYF. CDR3 DNA: TGCGCCAGCAGCGACCCAATGACAGGGGACTTCCAAGAGACCCAGTACTTC.

V gene TRBV20-1 combines with J gene TRBJ1-5; TRBD1 aligns across 11 bases. The V gene's germline CDR1 is DFQATT and CDR2 SNEGSKA (reference sequence). V lost 0 bases, J lost 4 bases, and 5 bases stayed unmatched. This CDR3 region has 16 residues. The CDR3 nucleotides are TGCAGTGCTAGAGACCCGGGACAGGGGGTAAATCAGCCCCAGCATTTT. It specifies CSARDPGQGVNQPQHF.

This clonotype was counted many times. The chain combines TRBV29-1 with TRBJ1-2, with TRBD1 matching over 7 bases. The germline gives CDR1 SQVTM, CDR2 ANQGSEA. V shed 6 bases, J shed 3 bases, and the junction held 7 bases outside the gene matches. The CDR3 contains 13 residues. The CDR3 DNA sequence: TGCAGCGTCAGTAGGGGGCGATACTATGGCTACACCTTC. This encodes CSVSRGRYYGYTF. The full variable domain, in which reference TRBV29-1 and TRBJ1-2 provide the parts outside the CDR3, is SAVISQKPSRDICQRGTSLTIQCQVDSQVTMMFWYRQQPGQSLTLIATANQGSEATYESGFVIDKFPISRPNLTFSTLTVSNMSPEDSSIYLCSVSRGRYYGYTFGSGTRLTVV.

The sample holds many counts of this clonotype. This chain joins TRBV7-6 and TRBJ1-1; 7 nucleotides line up with TRBD1. The CDR3 consists of 14 residues. V was clipped by 5 bases and J by 1 base; unmatched bases: 4. From germline, CDR1 is SGHVS and CDR2 FNYEAQ. The DNA of the CDR3 is TGTGCCAGCAGCGCACAGGGGCCGAACACTGAAGCTTTCTTT. This codes for CASSAQGPNTEAFF. The complete variable domain, with remaining parts taken from reference TRBV7-6 and TRBJ1-1, reads GAGVSQSPRYKVTKRGQDVALRCDPISGHVSLYWYRQALGQGPEFLTYFNYEAQQDKSGLPNDRFSAERPEGSISTLTIQRTEQRDSAMYRCASSAQGPNTEAFFGQGTRLTVV.

This clonotype occurred many times. Lacking the conserved final phenylalanine or tryptophan, this CDR3 likely reflects a read error. It is unclear where the CDR3 begins or ends on the DNA, so no DNA is shown, and the CDR3 is as TCRdb lists it. The rearrangement links TRBV29-1 to TRBJ1-1; the table's D call TRBD1 went unverified against the DNA. 12 amino acids form the CDR3, both terminal residues included. Per germline, CDR1 SQVTM and CDR2 ANQGSEA. The CDR3 loop is CSVGIPGQGVRI.

This clonotype was picked up a small number of times. The J gene is TRBJ1-6, the V gene TRBV11-2; D not resolved. The V end was cut by 5 bases, the J end by 0 bases, with 8 bases between. The germline V gene has CDR1 SGHAT and CDR2 FQNNGV. The CDR3 totals 15 residues. DNA of the CDR3: TGTGCCAGCAGCATAACGAGCTCCTATAATTCACCCCTCCACTTT. It encodes CASSITSSYNSPLHF.

V usage is TRBV20-1 and J usage is TRBJ2-7, with 7 bases aligning to TRBD1. CDR1 and CDR2 from the germline V gene are DFQATT and SNEGSKA (reference sequence). The CDR3 covers 15 residues. Trimming cost V 3 bases and J 2 bases; bases outside gene matches: 10. CDR3 sequence: CSASPGGVSAYEQYF. The CDR3 DNA reads TGCAGTGCTAGTCCAGGGGGTGTTTCGGCCTACGAGCAGTACTTC.

As for this clonotype: The junction departs from germline at one end; a sequencing error may be responsible. The rearrangement uses TRBV10-2 and TRBJ1-1; TRBD1 aligns across 7 bases. From germline, CDR1 is WSHSY and CDR2 SAAADI. The CDR3 is 13 residues long. The CDR3: CASSRYTGAEAFF. Here the CDR3 DNA reads TGTGCCAGCAGCCGGTACACAGGGGCTGAAGCTTTCTTT.

The CDR3 DNA sequence: TGCAGTGCTAGAGGAGGCGGGGGGGCGGAAGAGCAGTACTTC. Translated: CSARGGGGAEEQYF. V is TRBV20-1 and J is TRBJ2-7, with TRBD2 matching 9 bases. CDR3 length equals 14 residues. The germline V gene has CDR1 DFQATT and CDR2 SNEGSKA (reference sequence). With 1 base clipped from V and 7 bases from J, the junction kept 8 bases outside the gene matches.

The chain recombines TRBV7-3 with TRBJ2-7, with a possible D match to TRBD2 (5 bases). The CDR3 covers 14 residues. CDR1 SGHTA and CDR2 FQGTGA come from the germline V gene. V shed 5 bases and J shed 5 bases, with 16 bases lying between them. CDR3 amino acids: CASSQGGYLDEQYF. The CDR3 region has the DNA TGTGCCAGCAGCCAAGGCGGGTATCTCGACGAGCAGTACTTC.

This clonotype was recorded only once. The chain employs TRBV7-9 and TRBJ2-5, with 7 bases that match TRBD1. Germline values: CDR1 SEHNR, CDR2 FQNEAQ (reference sequence). The CDR3 length is 19 residues. V was clipped by 2 bases and J by 5 bases; unmatched bases: 20. CDR3 in amino acids: CASSLSLIINRGGGETQYF. CDR3 DNA: TGTGCCAGCAGCTTATCTCTGATAATTAACAGGGGCGGTGGGGAGACCCAGTACTTC.

V gene TRBV2 combines with J gene TRBJ1-1, with 9 bases aligning to TRBD1. Losses at the gene ends were 5 bases for V and 7 bases for J; bases not matched to a gene: 8. The CDR3 extends over 14 amino acids. Per germline, CDR1 SNHLY and CDR2 FYNNEI. DNA of the CDR3: TGTGCCAGCAGTACCACAGGGGGCTTTAGTGAAGCTTTCTTT. Translating gives CASSTTGGFSEAFF.

In this sample, this clonotype turned up many times. The chain joins TRBV9 to TRBJ2-5; D unresolved. The CDR3 loop spans 13 amino acids. CDR1 and CDR2 from the germline V gene are SGDLS and YYNGEE. Trimming pared 6 bases from V and 5 bases from J, leaving 14 bases between. The CDR3 region has the DNA TGTGCCAGCACCTCCTTGGGTTCGGAGACCCAGTACTTC. Translated: CASTSLGSETQYF.

With respect to this clonotype: The germline gene is not matched at one end of the junction; a read error may be the cause. The J gene is TRBJ2-7, the V gene TRBV9, with D hard to call. The CDR3 runs to 12 residues. Germline lookup yields CDR1 SGDLS and CDR2 YYNGEE. CDR3 loop: CTSSVAIGEQYF. CDR3 DNA: TGTACCAGCAGCGTAGCAATCGGCGAGCAGTACTTC.

In its sample, this clonotype was seen a few times. This chain joins TRBV7-8 and TRBJ2-7, with a possible D match to TRBD2 (5 bases). V shed 3 bases and J shed 0 bases, with 18 bases lying between them. The CDR3 runs 17 residues. The germline CDR1 and CDR2 sequences are SGHVS and FQNEAQ. Written as DNA, the CDR3 is TGTGCCAGCAGCTTCGCCTCCCCTAGCTACCCCTCCTACGAGCAGTACTTC. It encodes CASSFASPSYPSYEQYF.

On this clonotype itself: One end of the junction fails to match germline, which may point to a read error. This sequence joins TRBV10-3 and TRBJ2-7, with 9 bases identical to TRBD1. The germline gives CDR1 ENHRY, CDR2 SYGVKD. The CDR3 consists of 14 residues. The CDR3 sequence: CASSPHRGLYEQYF. The CDR3 nucleotides are TGTGCCAGCAGTCCCCACAGGGGGCTCTACGAGCAGTACTTC.